This record looks at one T cell receptor (beta chain) sequence and its context. Its antigen remains unknown. The data belong to a study of PD-1 blockade in classical Hodgkin lymphoma. Time point here: cycle 4 day 1 (C4D1), after 5 to 7 weeks of nivolumab. Relapses following autologous stem cell transplantation were seen in all patients, with brentuximab vedotin exposure varying. Study-level results: Newly diagnosed patients reportedly had lower baseline TCR diversity than healthy donors.

Produced via immunoSEQ multiplex PCR; TCRdb's table is partial and in-frame only. The sample records roughly 86,000 clones, approximately 83% being singletons. The CDR3 is made up of 15 amino acids. Deletions cut 4 bases from V and 4 bases from J, with 13 bases between. Germline loops: CDR1 MNHNS, CDR2 SASEGT. Sequencing used peripheral blood mononuclear cells (PBMCs), obtained before the fourth cycle of nivolumab. The chain combines TRBV6-1 with TRBJ2-2; D uncertain. The TCR comes from a human donor with classical Hodgkin lymphoma. The CDR3 DNA follows: TGTGCCAGCAGTGTCGGGTGGGCGGCCACCGGGGAGCTGTTTTTT. Its protein is CASSVGWAATGELFF.